The 18 T cell receptor beta chains below were found in one sample sequenced in a study of blood T cell repertoires in COVID-19. Generated by immunoSEQ multiplex PCR, the TCRdb table keeps only in-frame clones and is missing some. The table includes about 150,000 clones, approximately 85% detected once. What was sequenced was peripheral blood. The receptors originated from a man in his sixties with COVID-19, enrolled during active disease.

This clone was observed a single time. The V and J genes are TRBV7-2 and TRBJ2-1, with 13 positions matching TRBD2. Germline V gene lookup returns CDR1 SGHTA and CDR2 FQGNSA. V trimming: 5 bases; J trimming: 12 bases; junction bases outside the gene matches: 10. CDR3 length equals 15 residues. CDR3 DNA: TGTGCCAGCAGCGCCGGACTAGCGGGAGAAGCTTCGCAGTTCTTC. As protein: CASSAGLAGEASQFF.

The chain has TRBV3-1 (or the pseudogene TRBV3-2) and TRBJ2-2, with 11 bases matching TRBD1. With V trimmed by 1 base and J by 7 bases, 5 bases remained unmatched. CDR1 is LGHDT and CDR2 is YNNKEL in the germline V gene (reference sequence). The CDR3 has 16 residues. DNA of the CDR3: TGTGCCAGCAGCCAAGCCAGGGGACAGGGGGTCGGGGAGCTGTTTTTT. It codes for CASSQARGQGVGELFF.

V is TRBV16 and J is TRBJ2-3; D perhaps matches TRBD1 (6 bases). The CDR3 runs to 16 residues. V was cut by 4 bases and J by 4 bases, with 18 bases left in between. CDR1 KGHSY and CDR2 FQNENV come from the germline V gene. This chain's CDR3 is CASSPLRGTLSDTQYF. The CDR3, as DNA: TGTGCCAGCAGCCCCTTGAGGGGGACGTTGTCAGATACGCAGTATTTT.

The V gene is TRBV2, the J gene TRBJ2-7; 9 nucleotides agree with TRBD1. Per germline, CDR1 SNHLY and CDR2 FYNNEI. The V and J ends lost 8 bases and 3 bases, in that order; junction bases with no gene match: 5. The CDR3 is 13 amino acids. CDR3 in amino acids: CASGLDRGYEQYF. The CDR3 nucleotides are TGTGCCAGCGGGTTGGACAGGGGCTACGAGCAGTACTTC. The variable domain in full, completed from reference TRBV2 and TRBJ2-7, reads EPEVTQTPSHQVTQMGQEVILRCVPISNHLYFYWYRQILGQKVEFLVSFYNNEISEKSEIFDDQFSVERPDGSNFTLKIRSTKLEDSAMYFCASGLDRGYEQYFGPGTRLTVT.

The V and J genes are TRBV6-5 and TRBJ1-2; 8 bases match TRBD1. The CDR3 spans 15 residues. The V segment lost 2 bases and the J segment 0 bases; nucleotides outside the gene matches: 2. The germline gives CDR1 MNHEY, CDR2 SVGAGI. The CDR3 bases are TGTGCCAGCAGTTACACAGGGGGGTCTAACTATGGCTACACCTTC. Amino acids: CASSYTGGSNYGYTF.

In its sample, this clone was seen a few times. The chain employs TRBV11-1 and TRBJ1-4; maybe TRBD1 (5 bases). Germline V gene lookup returns CDR1 SGHAT and CDR2 FQDESV (reference sequence). This CDR3 contains 16 residues. Deletions cut 3 bases from V and 0 bases from J, with 11 bases between. The CDR3 is CASSFLTVATNEKLFF. The CDR3 DNA reads TGTGCCAGCAGCTTTTTGACAGTTGCAACTAATGAAAAACTGTTTTTT. Full variable domain (remainder filled in from reference TRBV11-1 and TRBJ1-4): EAEVAQSPRYKITEKSQAVAFWCDPISGHATLYWYRQILGQGPELLVQFQDESVVDDSQLPKDRFSAERLKGVDSTLKIQPAELGDSAMYLCASSFLTVATNEKLFFGSGTQLSVL.

This clone was seen a single time. The chain is built from TRBV6-6 and TRBJ1-1, with 7 positions matching TRBD1. The junction had 9 bases not matched to a gene; V was cut back by 6 bases and J by 5 bases. CDR1 MNHNY and CDR2 SVGAGI come from the germline V gene (reference sequence). The CDR3 is made up of 14 amino acids. Here the CDR3 DNA reads TGTGCCAGCAGAGGAAACACAGGGGCTACTGAAGCTTTCTTT. This codes for CASRGNTGATEAFF.

This sequence joins TRBV27 and TRBJ1-5; D call uncertain. The CDR3 has 14 amino acids. Deletions cut 6 bases from V and 4 bases from J, with 13 bases between. The V gene's germline CDR1 is MNHEY and CDR2 SMNVEV (reference sequence). The CDR3 coding sequence is TGTGCCAGCAGCGAAAGAGGCTGGAATCAGCCCCAGCATTTT. It codes for CASSERGWNQPQHF.

The J gene is TRBJ1-6, the V gene TRBV6-5, with 7 bases that match TRBD1. There are 14 residues in the CDR3. Per germline, CDR1 MNHEY and CDR2 SVGAGI. The V and J ends lost 6 bases and 5 bases, in that order; junction bases with no gene match: 4. Here the CDR3 reads CASRGQTDNSPLHF. CDR3 in DNA: TGTGCCAGCAGGGGACAGACCGATAATTCACCCCTCCACTTT.

The rearrangement links TRBV19 to TRBJ1-1; D unclear. The length of the CDR3 is 11 residues. The germline gives CDR1 LNHDA, CDR2 SQIVND (reference sequence). V gave up 8 bases and J gave up 4 bases, with 8 bases separating them. DNA of the CDR3: TGTGCCAGTCCCTCTTTCACTGAAGCTTTCTTT. Amino acid sequence: CASPSFTEAFF.

The V gene is TRBV11-2, the J gene TRBJ1-2, with D possibly TRBD1 on 5 matching bases. In germline, CDR1 is SGHAT, CDR2 FQNNGV. CDR3 length: 13 amino acids. With 5 bases removed from V and 8 bases from J, the gap between germline ends came to 15 bases. CDR3 DNA: TGTGCCAGCAGCCCAGGAGGGGCGGGGGGCTACACCTTC. Amino acids: CASSPGGAGGYTF.

The V and J genes are TRBV7-2 and TRBJ1-3, with D perhaps matching TRBD1 (6 bases). The germline CDR1 and CDR2 sequences are SGHTA and FQGNSA. The CDR3 extends over 19 amino acids. The germline V and J ends were trimmed by 1 base and 0 bases, with 19 bases remaining between them. The CDR3 reads CASSLGGDRSRGSGNTIYF. In DNA, the CDR3 is TGTGCCAGCAGCTTAGGGGGAGACAGGTCTAGAGGCTCTGGAAACACCATATATTTT.

J is TRBJ1-1 and V is TRBV7-2, with D hard to call. V lost 0 bases and J lost 1, with 15 bases in between. CDR3 length: 17 amino acids. Germline V gene data show CDR1 as SGHTA and CDR2 as FQGNSA. The CDR3 coding sequence is TGTGCCAGCAGCTTAGCATCTCGCGTCAGCGGGAACACTGAAGCTTTCTTT. Amino acid sequence: CASSLASRVSGNTEAFF.

The chain couples TRBV27 to TRBJ2-1; possible D gene TRBD1, 6 bases. V shed 6 bases and J shed 4 bases, with 16 bases lying between them. CDR1 MNHEY and CDR2 SMNVEV come from the germline V gene (reference sequence). CDR3 length: 15 residues. This CDR3 is CASSRGGPVYNEQFF. The CDR3 DNA sequence: TGTGCCAGCAGCCGAGGGGGACCCGTTTACAATGAGCAGTTCTTC.

This chain connects TRBV5-3 to TRBJ1-2; D is undetermined. TRBV5-3 is placed among ORFs of uncertain function. The CDR3 loop spans 17 amino acids. The V end lost 5 bases, the J end lost 4 bases, and 24 bases lay between the germline ends. The CDR3, as DNA: TGTGCCAGAAGGCACAAATCACGATCCGGGGAGGCCTATGGCTACACCTTC. Translated: CARRHKSRSGEAYGYTF.

The chain couples TRBV5-1 to TRBJ1-2, with a weak D call TRBD1 (6 bases). Trimming cost V 4 bases and J 4 bases, with 17 bases left between them. This CDR3 is built from 15 residues. Germline-derived CDR1 and CDR2 are SGHRS and YFSETQ. The CDR3 reads CASSNPYREPYGYTF. The CDR3 nucleotides are TGCGCCAGCAGCAACCCCTACAGGGAACCCTATGGCTACACCTTC.

This clone was detected once. The gene calls are TRBV11-3 and TRBJ2-3; the D gene is possibly TRBD1 (6 bases). Germline V lookup: CDR1 SGHNT, CDR2 YENEEA. V was trimmed by 6 bases and J by 8 bases, leaving 12 bases between them. The CDR3 runs 12 residues. CDR3 sequence (DNA): TGTGCCAGCAGTCTAGGGGGACCTACGCAGTATTTT. Amino acid sequence: CASSLGGPTQYF.

This chain connects TRBV18 to TRBJ1-2; TRBD1 matches 7 bases. Per the germline V gene, CDR1 is KGHSH and CDR2 is LQKENI. V was clipped by 3 bases and J by 6 bases; unmatched bases: 7. This CDR3 is 14 amino acids long. This chain's CDR3 is CASSPRQGLDGYTF. The CDR3 bases are TGTGCCAGCTCACCGAGACAGGGATTAGATGGCTACACCTTC.